The clone carrying this TCR beta chain was observed at least ten times. Researchers prepared the TCRbeta library using unique molecular identifiers, the study reports. TCRdb used MiXCR to reprocess the PCR reads, holding one entry per CDR3 protein. The sample holds hundreds of thousands of distinct CDR3 sequences, approximately 12% seen once. The sample is drawn from a study of T-cell reconstitution after alpha-beta-depleted transplantation in children. Germline CDR1 and CDR2: MNHEY and SMNVEV (reference sequence). The CDR3 loop spans 16 amino acids. After removal of 5 bases from V and 3 bases from J, the junction contained 6 bases not matched to a gene.

Sample: PBMCs from the stem cell graft donor, taken from the stem cell graft. The chain couples TRBV27 to TRBJ2-3; the match to TRBD2 covers 12 bases. The sequence was obtained from a human donor who donated a stem cell graft to a child with acute lymphoblastic leukemia. The CDR3, as DNA: TGTGCCAGCAGTCCCGGACTAGCGGGGAGGACAGATACGCAGTATTTT. It is translated as CASSPGLAGRTDTQYF.